The 6 T cell receptor beta chains below were found in one sample sequenced in a study of identical twins. TCRdb re-called the 5' RACE reads through MiXCR, storing one row per CDR3 protein. The sample lists roughly 240,000 distinct CDR3 sequences, roughly 7% occurring once. The same sample was also studied in work on yellow fever vaccine responses in identical twins.

Sequences were obtained from memory (CD45RO+) T cells sorted from blood. These receptors were obtained from a woman under 30 in good health.

This clonotype was detected many times. This chain uses TRBV12-3 or TRBV12-4 with TRBJ2-3; 11 nucleotides agree with TRBD2. CDR3 length equals 15 residues. The ends lost 5 bases at V and 8 bases at J; junction bases unmatched: 9. DNA for the CDR3: TGTGCCAGCAGTGAGAAATTACTAGCGGGAGCTACGCAGTATTTT. It yields the protein CASSEKLLAGATQYF.

This clonotype has only a few counts. This rearrangement joins TRBV2 to TRBJ1-2; maybe TRBD1 (6 bases). The V and J ends lost 1 base and 13 bases respectively, with 13 bases between them. The germline V gene encodes CDR1 SNHLY and CDR2 FYNNEI. CDR3 length: 12 residues. This CDR3 reads CASSEDGGGPTF. As DNA, the CDR3 is TGTGCCAGCAGTGAAGATGGGGGCGGACCCACCTTC.

This clonotype has only a few counts. The V gene is TRBV6-4, the J gene TRBJ2-1; a possible D gene is TRBD1 (6 bases). Germline-derived CDR1 and CDR2 are MRHNA and SNTAGT. CDR3 length equals 15 residues. Deletions cut 6 bases from V and 5 bases from J, with 17 bases between. The CDR3 region has the DNA TGTGCCAGCAGCGGGCAGGGGCTCCCACACAATGAGCAGTTCTTC. It is translated as CASSGQGLPHNEQFF.

This clonotype was seen a handful of times. The chain combines TRBV6-2 or TRBV6-3 with TRBJ1-2; no firm D call. The length of the CDR3 is 16 residues. CDR1 and CDR2 from the germline V gene are MNHEY and SVGEGT. Trimming pared 0 bases from V and 5 bases from J, leaving 16 bases between. CDR3 bases: TGTGCCAGCAGTTACTCGAGATTGAGTCAGTCTTATGGCTACACCTTC. Translated: CASSYSRLSQSYGYTF.

Only a few counts were recorded for this clonotype. The rearrangement uses TRBV20-1 and TRBJ1-1; D possibly corresponds to TRBD1 (6 bases). CDR3 length: 15 residues. V dropped 0 bases and J dropped 2 bases, with 13 bases sitting between them. Germline CDR1 DFQATT, CDR2 SNEGSKA (reference sequence). The chain's CDR3 is CSARDWGGRNTEAFF. CDR3 sequence (DNA): TGCAGTGCTAGAGACTGGGGGGGGCGTAACACTGAAGCTTTCTTT.

The chain employs TRBV2 and TRBJ1-1; possibly TRBD1 for D (5 bases). Trimming cost V 11 bases and J 0 bases, with 25 bases left between them. Germline V gives CDR1 SNHLY, CDR2 FYNNEI. The CDR3 runs 17 residues. The CDR3 region has the DNA TGTGCCGGTAGGCGGGACGGAGCCCCACTTATGAACACTGAAGCTTTCTTT. This translates into CAGRRDGAPLMNTEAFF. The full variable domain, with the rest looked up from reference TRBV2 and TRBJ1-1, is EPEVTQTPSHQVTQMGQEVILRCVPISNHLYFYWYRQILGQKVEFLVSFYNNEISEKSEIFDDQFSVERPDGSNFTLKIRSTKLEDSAMYFCAGRRDGAPLMNTEAFFGQGTRLTVV.